These 20 T cell receptor beta chains originate from one sample sequenced in a study of T-cell reconstitution after alpha-beta-depleted transplantation in children. Unique molecular identifiers were incorporated during preparation of the TCRbeta library. TCRdb called the PCR reads again in MiXCR, with one record for every CDR3 protein. The table shows a few hundred thousand distinct CDR3 sequences, with around 16% occurring only once. The sequencing here drew on PBMCs, mostly from graft donor cells, taken 360 days after TCRalphabeta/CD19-depleted stem cell transplant. The source is a boy under three years old who had a stem cell transplant for Wiskott-Aldrich syndrome, so the T cells may come from the graft donor.

The chain combines TRBV7-2 with TRBJ2-1; 9 positions match TRBD2. Germline assignment: CDR1 SGHTA and CDR2 FQGNSA. J lost 7 bases, V lost 1 base, and 5 bases had no gene match. The CDR3 consists of 15 residues. The CDR3 DNA reads as TGTGCCAGCAGCTTAGAGGGGACTAGCAAAAATGAGCAGTTCTTC. Amino acids: CASSLEGTSKNEQFF.

V is TRBV5-1 and J is TRBJ2-7; TRBD2 is a possible D gene (6 bases). The CDR3 loop spans 13 amino acids. V was pared by 4 bases and J by 5 bases, with 13 bases between. The germline gives CDR1 SGHRS, CDR2 YFSETQ. CDR3 nucleotides: TGCGCCAGCAGCCCTGGAGGGACCCACGAGCAGTACTTC. As protein: CASSPGGTHEQYF.

This clonotype appeared a single time. One end of the junction does not line up with germline, which may come from a read error. The chain is built from TRBV2 and TRBJ1-2; D perhaps matches TRBD1 (5 bases). The CDR3 runs to 13 residues. In germline, CDR1 is SNHLY, CDR2 FYNNEI. The CDR3 loop reads CASLPRDSYCYTF. The CDR3 DNA is TGTGCCAGCTTGCCCAGGGATAGCTATTGCTACACCTTC.

This clonotype was found a few times. The chain combines TRBV2 with TRBJ2-1; D is ambiguous. The V end lost 8 bases, the J end lost 5 bases, and 19 bases lay between the germline ends. The germline CDR1 and CDR2 sequences are SNHLY and FYNNEI. The CDR3 sequence is 15 residues long. This CDR3 is CASQRNLLGNNEQFF. CDR3 in DNA: TGTGCCAGCCAGCGAAACCTCCTAGGAAACAATGAGCAGTTCTTC.

The table lists this clonotype with many counts. The chain recombines TRBV29-1 with TRBJ2-2; D call uncertain. V dropped 7 bases and J dropped 1 base, with 4 bases sitting between them. The CDR3 is 11 residues long. Germline lookup yields CDR1 SQVTM and CDR2 ANQGSEA. This chain's CDR3 is CSGWNTGELFF. As DNA, the CDR3 is TGCAGCGGCTGGAACACCGGGGAGCTGTTTTTT.

This clonotype appeared a few times. V and J are TRBV7-2 and TRBJ2-3; no reliable D call. Germline lookup yields CDR1 SGHTA and CDR2 FQGNSA. This CDR3 has 14 amino acids. V lost 5 bases and J lost 6, with 15 bases in between. CDR3 coding DNA: TGTGCCAGCAGCATAAGCCTCCCAGTGGATACGCAGTATTTT. It translates to CASSISLPVDTQYF.

This clonotype occurred a few times. The V gene is TRBV6-5, the J gene TRBJ1-5; TRBD1 matches at 9 bases. CDR1 is MNHEY, CDR2 SVGAGI, per germline. CDR3 length: 17 residues. V lost 6 bases to trimming and J lost 4 bases; unmatched junction nucleotides: 13. The CDR3 protein is CASRHTRTGALNQPQHF. DNA of the CDR3: TGTGCCAGCAGACACACGAGGACAGGGGCCCTGAATCAGCCCCAGCATTTT.

This clonotype was picked up a small number of times. The chain is built from TRBV20-1 and TRBJ2-1, with D hard to call. Trimming pared 5 bases from V and 10 bases from J, leaving 9 bases between. CDR3 length: 10 residues. Germline-derived CDR1 and CDR2 are DFQATT and SNEGSKA (reference sequence). The CDR3 loop reads CSAAYTEQFF. The CDR3 nucleotides are TGCAGTGCTGCATACACCGAGCAGTTCTTC.

This clonotype has more than one count but fewer than ten. The chain is built from TRBV10-3 and TRBJ1-5; D is ambiguous. The V end was cut by 11 bases, the J end by 3 bases, with 14 bases between. The length of the CDR3 is 13 residues. The V gene's germline CDR1 is ENHRY and CDR2 SYGVKD. The DNA for the CDR3 is TGTGCCGCCAAGCAGTCCTACAATCAGCCCCAGCATTTT. Amino acids: CAAKQSYNQPQHF.

The chain recombines TRBV18 with TRBJ2-1; TRBD2 matches at 7 bases. Germline loops: CDR1 KGHSH, CDR2 LQKENI. After removal of 1 base from V and 1 base from J, the junction contained 10 bases not matched to a gene. The CDR3 covers 18 residues. The CDR3 is CASSPRFPSGDSYNEQFF. CDR3 nucleotides: TGTGCCAGCTCACCACGTTTTCCCAGCGGGGATTCCTACAATGAGCAGTTCTTC. The full variable domain, completed using reference TRBV18 and TRBJ2-1, is NAGVMQNPRHLVRRRGQEARLRCSPMKGHSHVYWYRQLPEEGLKFMVYLQKENIIDESGMPKERFSAEFPKEGPSILRIQQVVRGDSAAYFCASSPRFPSGDSYNEQFFGPGTRLTVL.

The CDR3 region is CASSFTTGIASYNEQFF. The CDR3 region has the DNA TGCGCCAGCAGCTTTACGACAGGGATTGCTTCCTACAATGAGCAGTTCTTC. This chain connects TRBV5-1 to TRBJ2-1; TRBD1 aligns across 7 bases. The germline CDR1 and CDR2 sequences are SGHRS and YFSETQ. After removal of 2 bases from V and 1 base from J, the junction contained 9 bases not matched to a gene. The CDR3 spans 17 residues.

V and J are TRBV30 and TRBJ2-3; D is perhaps TRBD1 or TRBD2 (5 bases each). The CDR3 loop spans 11 amino acids. The germline V gene has CDR1 GTSNPN and CDR2 SVGIG (reference sequence). Trimming stripped 8 bases from V and 6 bases from J, with 12 bases between. The CDR3 nucleotides read TGTGCCCTAGGTTGGGGGGATACGCAGTATTTT. The encoded protein is CALGWGDTQYF.

The chain recombines TRBV3-1 with TRBJ2-7; TRBD2 aligns across 10 bases. Germline V gene data show CDR1 as LGHDT and CDR2 as YNNKEL (reference sequence). This CDR3 is 14 amino acids long. Losses at the gene ends were 4 bases for V and 3 bases for J; bases not matched to a gene: 3. CDR3: CASSRPSGGYEQYF. The CDR3 bases are TGTGCCAGCAGCCGACCTAGCGGGGGCTACGAGCAGTACTTC.

V gene TRBV4-3 combines with J gene TRBJ2-3; tentatively, D is TRBD1 (5 bases). The DNA matches TRBJ1-5 better at its end, which makes the J call doubtful. Germline assignment: CDR1 LGHNA and CDR2 YSLEER. The CDR3 consists of 17 residues. The CDR3 nucleotides read TGCGCCAGCAGCCGAGAAGTGGGGCAGCTCGGCACAGATACGCAGCATTTT. It specifies CASSREVGQLGTDTQHF.

The chain combines TRBV20-1 with TRBJ2-2, with unresolved D. This CDR3 is built from 14 residues. Per germline, CDR1 DFQATT and CDR2 SNEGSKA (reference sequence). Trimming took off 3 bases at V and 5 bases at J, with 13 bases between the two ends. As DNA, the CDR3 is TGCAGTGCTAGTACGGTGTTCTGGACCGGGGAGCTGTTTTTT. Its protein product is CSASTVFWTGELFF.

The chain carries TRBV11-2 and TRBJ2-7; D may match TRBD1 or TRBD2 (5 bases each). V lost 5 bases and J lost 4, with 9 bases in between. Looked up from germline, CDR1 is SGHAT and CDR2 is FQNNGV. The CDR3 length is 12 residues. The CDR3, as DNA: TGTGCCAGCAGCCCGGGACGGTACGAGCAGTACTTC. Translation: CASSPGRYEQYF.

The V gene is TRBV27, the J gene TRBJ2-3; D call uncertain. The CDR3 runs 16 residues. Germline assignment: CDR1 MNHEY and CDR2 SMNVEV (reference sequence). V was trimmed by 6 bases and J by 5 bases, leaving 21 bases between them. The DNA of the CDR3 is TGTGCCAGCAGAGCAGGTTTTTGGGCCACGGTAGATACGCAGTATTTT. Translating it yields CASRAGFWATVDTQYF.

The table lists this clonotype with a few counts. This chain joins TRBV3-1 and TRBJ2-7; weak D call: TRBD1 (8 bases). The CDR3 is 13 residues long. V dropped 7 bases and J dropped 2 bases, with 12 bases sitting between them. Germline CDR1 reads LGHDT; CDR2 reads YNNKEL (reference sequence). CDR3 in amino acids: CASKQGGTYEQYF. CDR3 in DNA: TGTGCCAGCAAACAGGGGGGGACCTACGAGCAGTACTTC.

This clonotype has only a few counts. V usage is TRBV5-1 and J usage is TRBJ2-3; TRBD1 is a possible D gene (6 bases). V dropped 1 base and J dropped 2 bases, with 11 bases sitting between them. Germline V gene lookup returns CDR1 SGHRS and CDR2 YFSETQ. The CDR3 has 15 amino acids. The CDR3 DNA follows: TGCGCCAGCAGCTTGTATCAGGGGTTCACAGATACGCAGTATTTT. Translating it yields CASSLYQGFTDTQYF.

The rearrangement joins TRBV10-3 to TRBJ2-5; TRBD1 matches 7 bases. CDR1 ENHRY and CDR2 SYGVKD come from the germline V gene. V shed 2 bases and J 2 bases; nucleotides not matched to a gene: 11. This CDR3 has 17 residues. CDR3 amino acids: CAISERGRGYVQETQYF. CDR3 DNA sequence: TGTGCCATCAGTGAGAGGGGGCGCGGATACGTACAAGAGACCCAGTACTTC.